These 5 T cell receptor beta chains originate from one sample sequenced in a study of identical twins. TCRdb re-derived calls from the 5' RACE reads in MiXCR, one entry per CDR3 protein. The sample lists some 570,000 distinct CDR3 sequences, around 24% occurring once. This sample also appeared in a second study, on yellow fever vaccine responses in identical twins.

Sequenced sample: CD4+ T cells sorted from blood. The source is a woman under 30 in good health.

This clonotype has just a few counts. The J gene is TRBJ1-2, the V gene TRBV12-3 or TRBV12-4; 7 bases match TRBD1. The J segment lost 0 bases and the V segment lost 9 bases, leaving 4 bases of the junction unmatched. The CDR3 sequence is 13 residues long. The CDR3 sequence is CASNRGANYGYTF. The CDR3 coding sequence is TGTGCCAGTAACAGGGGCGCTAACTATGGCTACACCTTC.

The chain couples TRBV20-1 to TRBJ2-5; 7 nucleotides match TRBD2. Germline CDR1 DFQATT, CDR2 SNEGSKA (reference sequence). The CDR3 loop spans 15 amino acids. V lost 2 bases, J lost 7 bases, and 13 bases stayed unmatched. CDR3 loop: CSARPSGQSGGTQYF. The CDR3 DNA reads as TGCAGTGCTAGACCCTCGGGGCAGTCGGGAGGGACCCAGTACTTC.

A few counts support this clonotype. V gene TRBV20-1 combines with J gene TRBJ2-1; D is unresolved. With 6 bases removed from V and 5 bases from J, the gap between germline ends came to 14 bases. CDR3 length: 13 amino acids. CDR1 and CDR2 from the germline V gene are DFQATT and SNEGSKA (reference sequence). The DNA for the CDR3 is TGCAGTGCCGTCCGTGGTCCCAACAATGAGCAGTTCTTC. This codes for CSAVRGPNNEQFF.

The chain is built from TRBV19 and TRBJ2-3, with unresolved D. This CDR3 comprises 13 residues. Germline CDR1 reads LNHDA; CDR2 reads SQIVND (reference sequence). Trimming took off 6 bases at V and 0 bases at J, with 7 bases between the two ends. This chain's CDR3 is CASRTHSTDTQYF. CDR3 DNA sequence: TGTGCCAGTAGAACCCACAGCACAGATACGCAGTATTTT.

V is TRBV20-1 and J is TRBJ2-1; weak D call: TRBD2 (7 bases). Germline-derived CDR1 and CDR2 are DFQATT and SNEGSKA (reference sequence). CDR3 length: 15 amino acids. Trimming stripped 5 bases from V and 4 bases from J, with 18 bases between. The CDR3 protein is CSAPERDILYNEQFF. The CDR3 DNA reads as TGCAGTGCTCCCGAGCGGGACATACTATACAATGAGCAGTTCTTC.